These 18 T cell receptor beta chains came from one sample sequenced in a study of shared clonotypes between healthy human individuals. Measured with immunoSEQ multiplex PCR; TCRdb has only the in-frame clones, and not every one. The sample includes about a million clones, 70% to 85% of them seen just once. The sequenced sample was memory CD4+ T cells sorted from blood. Subset described: CD45RA-negative fraction. The receptors here all came from a young man in good health.

This clone was counted between two and nine times. The DNA of the CDR3 is TGTGCCACAACTGACAGGGCTAGTAGCAATCAGCCCCAGCATTTT. Its translation is CATTDRASSNQPQHF. V gene TRBV6-5 combines with J gene TRBJ1-5; TRBD1 aligns across 7 bases. Germline V lookup: CDR1 MNHEY, CDR2 SVGAGI. V shed 10 bases, J shed 0 bases, and the junction held 9 bases outside the gene matches. This CDR3 comprises 15 residues.

V is TRBV5-1 and J is TRBJ2-5, with D uncertain. Looked up from germline, CDR1 is SGHRS and CDR2 is YFSETQ. Trimming took 4 bases from V and 1 from J, leaving 17 bases between them. CDR3 length: 16 residues. In nucleotides, the CDR3 is TGCGCCAGCAGCCTATCTCCTACAGACATCCAAGAGACCCAGTACTTC. Its translation: CASSLSPTDIQETQYF.

V gene TRBV6-5 combines with J gene TRBJ1-4; D call uncertain. V was shortened by 7 bases and J by 6 bases, with 15 bases between the two germline ends. CDR3 length: 14 residues. The germline V gene encodes CDR1 MNHEY and CDR2 SVGAGI. The chain's CDR3 is CASKTLTLDEKLFF. The CDR3 DNA sequence: TGTGCCAGCAAGACACTGACATTGGATGAAAAACTGTTTTTT.

In its sample, this clone was seen once. The genes are TRBV11-3 and TRBJ1-1; TRBD1 matches 10 bases. V was clipped by 5 bases and J by 4 bases; unmatched bases: 4. The CDR3 totals 14 residues. Germline V lookup: CDR1 SGHNT, CDR2 YENEEA. CDR3 in amino acids: CASSQTGGITEAFF. Here the CDR3 DNA reads TGTGCCAGCAGCCAGACAGGGGGCATCACTGAAGCTTTCTTT. Variable domain in full (rest from reference TRBV11-3 and TRBJ1-1): EAGVVQSPRYKIIEKKQPVAFWCNPISGHNTLYWYLQNLGQGPELLIRYENEEAVDDSQLPKDRFSAERLKGVDSTLKIQPAELGDSAVYLCASSQTGGITEAFFGQGTRLTVV.

This clone turned up a few times. The chain uses TRBV19 and TRBJ1-2, with unresolved D. V was trimmed by 3 bases and J by 4 bases, leaving 15 bases between them. Germline V gene lookup returns CDR1 LNHDA and CDR2 SQIVND (reference sequence). The CDR3 contains 15 residues. The chain's CDR3 is CASSIGWDVAYGYTF. CDR3 nucleotides: TGTGCCAGTAGTATCGGTTGGGATGTTGCCTATGGCTACACCTTC.

The chain carries TRBV5-6 and TRBJ1-1, with D possibly matching TRBD1 (6 bases). The germline CDR1 and CDR2 sequences are SGHDT and YYEEEE. There are 14 residues in the CDR3. With 5 bases removed from V and 2 bases from J, the gap between germline ends came to 13 bases. The CDR3 DNA sequence: TGTGCCAGCAGACTGGGACACCCCAACACTGAAGCTTTCTTT. This encodes CASRLGHPNTEAFF.

J is TRBJ2-1 and V is TRBV7-2; TRBD2 matches 13 bases. Unmatched junction bases numbered 2, after V lost 3 bases and J lost 9 bases. CDR3 length equals 14 residues. CDR1 and CDR2 (germline): SGHTA, FQGNSA. The CDR3 sequence: CASSFGLAGVEQFF. The CDR3 DNA is TGTGCCAGCAGCTTCGGACTAGCGGGAGTTGAGCAGTTCTTC.

The V call is TRBV25-1, the J call TRBJ1-2; TRBD1 might be the D (5 bases). CDR1 and CDR2 (germline): MGHDK, SYGVNS. The CDR3 has 14 residues. Trimming left V 2 bases short and J 1 base short, with 8 bases between. CDR3 nucleotide sequence: TGTGCCAGCAGTGAAGGCAGGGATAACTATGGCTACACCTTC. Translated, it gives CASSEGRDNYGYTF.

About this clone itself: The same CDR3 is also encoded by other DNA sequences in this sample. The V and J genes are TRBV6-1 and TRBJ1-2, with unresolved D. V was cut by 4 bases and J by 4 bases, with 7 bases left in between. The germline CDR1 and CDR2 sequences are MNHNS and SASEGT. This CDR3 contains 12 residues. Here the CDR3 reads CASSADIYGYTF. Here the CDR3 DNA reads TGTGCCAGCAGTGCCGACATCTATGGCTACACCTTC.

Ten or more counts support this clone. Distinct nucleotide sequences in the sample also encode this CDR3. The chain employs TRBV27 and TRBJ2-1; the D gene could be TRBD1 or TRBD2 (6 bases each). The CDR3 has 15 amino acids. CDR1 MNHEY and CDR2 SMNVEV come from the germline V gene (reference sequence). The V gene lost 2 bases and the J gene lost 4 bases, with 12 bases spanning the gap. CDR3 nucleotide sequence: TGTGCCAGCAGTTTAGACGGGGGCCCATACAATGAGCAGTTCTTC. Its translation is CASSLDGGPYNEQFF.

The rearrangement uses TRBV28 and TRBJ1-5; tentatively, D is TRBD1 (6 bases). The V end was cut by 7 bases, the J end by 6 bases, with 19 bases between. Germline V gene data show CDR1 as MDHEN and CDR2 as SYDVKM. The CDR3 totals 15 residues. CDR3 bases: TGTGCCAGCACCCCCTACCGAGCAGGGGTTCAGCCCCAGCATTTT. It translates to CASTPYRAGVQPQHF.

The genes are TRBV28 and TRBJ1-6; maybe TRBD1 (5 bases). V lost 2 bases, J lost 12 bases, and 14 bases lay in between. This CDR3 has 14 amino acids. Per the germline V gene, CDR1 is MDHEN and CDR2 is SYDVKM. The CDR3 nucleotides are TGTGCCAGCAGTTTAACGGCAGGGCATCTACCCCTCCACTTT. The encoded protein is CASSLTAGHLPLHF.

The J gene is TRBJ2-3, the V gene TRBV6-6; 15 bases fit TRBD2. V was clipped by 5 bases and J by 5 bases; unmatched bases: 5. The CDR3 is 16 residues long. In germline, CDR1 is MNHNY, CDR2 SVGAGI (reference sequence). CDR3 bases: TGTGCCAGCAGTGTGGGACTAGCGGGAGGCGGAGATACGCAGTATTTT. Translated, it gives CASSVGLAGGGDTQYF.

V and J are TRBV20-1 and TRBJ2-1; the D is unclear. V was clipped by 3 bases and J by 8 bases, with 8 bases between them. The CDR3 runs to 11 residues. Germline-derived CDR1 and CDR2 are DFQATT and SNEGSKA (reference sequence). The CDR3 reads CSARGDYEQFF. CDR3 DNA sequence: TGCAGTGCTAGGGGCGACTATGAGCAGTTCTTC.

V is TRBV7-8 and J is TRBJ1-4, with TRBD1 matching over 7 bases. From germline, CDR1 is SGHVS and CDR2 FQNEAQ. The junction had 14 bases not matched to a gene; V was cut back by 5 bases and J by 5 bases. The CDR3 totals 17 residues. CDR3 amino acids: CASSPAGGGAPNEKLFF. For the CDR3, the DNA is TGTGCCAGCAGCCCAGCGGGAGGGGGCGCCCCAAATGAAAAACTGTTTTTT.

V usage is TRBV18 and J usage is TRBJ1-5; D may be TRBD1 (5 bases). V was pared by 2 bases and J by 4 bases, with 18 bases between. CDR1 and CDR2 from the germline V gene are KGHSH and LQKENI. The CDR3 covers 17 residues. CDR3 protein: CASSPVRVGTQNQPQHF. The CDR3 coding sequence is TGTGCCAGCTCACCAGTCAGGGTCGGGACTCAAAATCAGCCCCAGCATTTT.

V and J are TRBV5-1 and TRBJ2-3, with TRBD1 matching over 9 bases. Germline CDR1 and CDR2: SGHRS and YFSETQ. V trimming: 4 bases; J trimming: 4 bases; junction bases outside the gene matches: 7. The CDR3 spans 15 residues. The CDR3: CASSPGTGKSDTQYF. The DNA for the CDR3 is TGCGCCAGCAGCCCGGGGACAGGGAAGTCAGATACGCAGTATTTT. The full variable domain, with the rest looked up from reference TRBV5-1 and TRBJ2-3, is KAGVTQTPRYLIKTRGQQVTLSCSPISGHRSVSWYQQTPGQGLQFLFEYFSETQRNKGNFPGRFSGRQFSNSRSEMNVSTLELGDSALYLCASSPGTGKSDTQYFGPGTRLTVL.

There are a few counts of this clone. The rearrangement joins TRBV30 to TRBJ1-1, with a tentative D call TRBD1 (6 bases). Trimming took off 2 bases at V and 1 base at J, with 8 bases between the two ends. The CDR3 runs 13 residues. Looked up from germline, CDR1 is GTSNPN and CDR2 is SVGIG (reference sequence). This chain's CDR3 is CAWSYRENTEAFF. For the CDR3, the DNA is TGTGCCTGGAGTTACAGGGAGAACACTGAAGCTTTCTTT.